This T cell receptor (beta chain) was identified in a study of T cell responses to AZD1222 COVID-19 vaccine (dated by TCRdb to the early 2020s). About the investigation overall: A total of around 240 trial participants underwent TCR sequencing, of whom about 200 had received two doses of AZD1222 and 26 had received two doses of the MenACWY control vaccine. Trial participants were enrolled into age subgroups of 18-55, 56-69 and 70-plus years, which contained approximately 150, 28 and 58 TCR-sequenced participants, respectively. The investigation overall reported the following: Reportedly, close to half of the unique spike-specific TCRs recognized epitopes lying outside the regions that are mutated in the B.1.351 and B.1.1.7 variants. Participants were mostly white British, with more females than males. The authors suggested clonal diversity may have been underestimated. Vaccine-associated CD4 TCRs spanned the whole spike protein, with dominant responses in regions 160-218 and 743-854. Because no samples from the day 14 peak response were available, repertoires could be characterized only after the peak T cell response. Only six AZD1222 recipients were SARS-CoV-2 seropositive at baseline, limiting conclusions about previously exposed vaccinees. Spike-specific TCR breadth and depth rose significantly after two AZD1222 doses compared with day 0 and with MenACWY recipients. The 56-69-year group was small, and its depth increase did not reach significance, likely because of low power.

The time point label on this specimen signifies: about 28 days (+/-7) after the second vaccine dose. AZD1222 recipients with second doses at about 4 weeks or about 12 weeks were pooled, because spike-specific TCR depth and breadth did not differ between schedules. The vaccinee samples were drawn from two UK trials, COV001 and COV002, one of which was a single-blind randomized controlled phase 2/3 trial testing AZD1222 (ChAdOx1 nCoV-19) in healthy adults. For TCRbeta chain sequencing, PBMC samples were collected from trial participants at day 0 and at day 28 after the second dose. The CDR3 regions of human TCRbeta chains were analyzed by immunosequencing. Processing in the source paper ran as follows. Repertoire TCRs were matched against a reference library of SARS-CoV-2-specific TCRs generated with the MIRA antigen-specificity platform. Breadth was defined as the fraction of unique TCRs that were SARS-CoV-2-associated. Depth was defined as the fraction of total T cells that were SARS-CoV-2-associated. Using the MIRA data, each spike-specific TCR was assigned both to the spike region to which the TCR was reactive and to a CD4 or CD8 class. Log10-transformed breadth and depth values were compared by one-way ANOVA with Sidak's multiple comparisons tests. TCRdb limited this immuneACCESS table to in-frame rearrangements with V and J called. A share of clones is missing; checked studies link under half to unresolved V genes, and the rest is unexplained. The DNA was the basis for D and trimming; V, J and clone size are from that table. For this sample there are some 190,000 clones; about nine tenths appear just once. The ten largest make up roughly 2% of the sample.

As to this clone: Its antigen specificity is not known. Per-base qualities were not stored, and no clone one base away is much larger.

Sequences were derived from peripheral blood, sampled 28 days after the second AZD1222 dose. This sequence originates from an adult who received the AZD1222 COVID-19 vaccine.

The CDR3 here reads CASTGGRAPETQYF. The DNA reads as follows: TGTGCCAGCACTGGCGGGAGGGCCCCAGAGACCCAGTACTTC. This sequence uses TRBV11-2 and TRBJ2-5, and 9 junction bases match TRBD2. V has 7 bases trimmed and J has 4 bases trimmed; junction bases matching no gene number 7. The cysteine opens and the phenylalanine closes a CDR3 of 14 amino acids. Only CDR3 DNA is held: 42 bases, read in frame from base 1. From a lookup of the germline V gene, CDR1 and CDR2 are SGHAT and FQNNGV.